This is a list of T cell receptor beta chains from one sample in a study of OX40 agonist ivuxolimab in advanced cancers. The repertoire was sequenced with immunoSEQ multiplex PCR; TCRdb's copy has only in-frame clones and lacks some. The sample contains about 28,000 clones, about 80% of which appear only once. The sequencing here drew on CD4+ or CD8+ T cells sorted from blood, taken in a trial of the OX40 agonist ivuxolimab. Receptor source: an adult with an advanced solid tumor such as melanoma, head and neck, liver or kidney cancer. CDR3s include the opening cysteine and the closing phenylalanine or tryptophan. Each record gives: V gene, clone size, D gene, J gene, CDR3 DNA, CDR3 protein. A D gene is named only where the DNA matches it firmly. Size values are once, few and many counts, or a class for expanded clones, and some rows have none.

V gene: TRBV11-1
clone size: NA
D gene: TRBD1
J gene: TRBJ1-2
CDR3 DNA: TGTGCCAGCAGCTTCTCCGGGACAGCCTATGGCTACACCTTC
CDR3 protein: CASSFSGTAYGYTF

V gene: TRBV2
clone size: few
D gene: TRBD2
J gene: TRBJ2-5
CDR3 DNA: TGTGCCAGCATCGGGACTAGGGATCAAGAGACCCAGTACTTC
CDR3 protein: CASIGTRDQETQYF

V gene: TRBV4-1
clone size: NA
D gene: TRBD1
J gene: TRBJ2-7
CDR3 DNA: TGCGCCAGCAGCCACAAGACAGACAGGGACTCCTACGAGCAGTACTTC
CDR3 protein: CASSHKTDRDSYEQYF

V gene: TRBV6-6
clone size: NA
D gene: NA
J gene: TRBJ2-5
CDR3 DNA: TGTGCCAGCAGTTACAGACAGGTACCATACCAAGAGACCCAGTACTTC
CDR3 protein: CASSYRQVPYQETQYF

V gene: TRBV4-3
clone size: NA
D gene: NA
J gene: TRBJ1-1
CDR3 DNA: TGCGCCAGCAGCCAAGAAAAAAGGACTGAAGCTTTCTTT
CDR3 protein: CASSQEKRTEAFF

V gene: TRBV9
clone size: NA
D gene: NA
J gene: TRBJ1-3
CDR3 DNA: TGTGCCAGCAGCGTACGCTCAGGGATCGGAAACACCATATATTTT
CDR3 protein: CASSVRSGIGNTIYF

V gene: TRBV5-1
clone size: NA
D gene: TRBD1
J gene: TRBJ1-1
CDR3 DNA: TGCGCCAGCAGCCTCCCACAGGGGGCAATGTCTGAAGCTTTCTTT
CDR3 protein: CASSLPQGAMSEAFF

V gene: TRBV7-9
clone size: NA
D gene: TRBD1
J gene: TRBJ2-5
CDR3 DNA: TGTGCCAGCAGCTCCCAATCCGGGACAGGGATACGGACCCAGTACTTC
CDR3 protein: CASSSQSGTGIRTQYF

V gene: TRBV6-6
clone size: NA
D gene: NA
J gene: TRBJ2-7
CDR3 DNA: TGTGCCAGCAGTTACGTGAACTACGAGCAGTACTTC
CDR3 protein: CASSYVNYEQYF

V gene: TRBV9
clone size: NA
D gene: NA
J gene: TRBJ2-1
CDR3 DNA: TGTGCCAGCAGCCCCCTAGGAGGGGAGGCCTACAATGAGCAGTTCTTC
CDR3 protein: CASSPLGGEAYNEQFF

V gene: TRBV10-3
clone size: NA
D gene: TRBD1
J gene: TRBJ1-1
CDR3 DNA: TGTGCCATCAGTGCAGACAGGGGGCCTTACACTGAAGCTTTCTTT
CDR3 protein: CAISADRGPYTEAFF

V gene: TRBV7-9
clone size: NA
D gene: NA
J gene: TRBJ2-3
CDR3 DNA: TGTGCCAGCAGCCCCCGGCGGATCGGCACAGATACGCAGTATTTT
CDR3 protein: CASSPRRIGTDTQYF

V gene: TRBV6-5
clone size: few
D gene: TRBD1
J gene: TRBJ2-1
CDR3 DNA: TGTGCCAGCAGACCCGGGACAGGAGGTATGTCTGAGCAGTTCTTC
CDR3 protein: CASRPGTGGMSEQFF

V gene: TRBV19
clone size: NA
D gene: NA
J gene: TRBJ2-3
CDR3 DNA: TGTGCCAGTAGTTTCCGAGGACCGAACCCGGTGGCAGATACGCAGTATTTT
CDR3 protein: CASSFRGPNPVADTQYF

V gene: TRBV11-1
clone size: NA
D gene: NA
J gene: TRBJ2-2
CDR3 DNA: TGTGCCAGCAGCTTTGTGGGGACTCCCACCGGGGAGCTGTTTTTT
CDR3 protein: CASSFVGTPTGELFF

V gene: TRBV30
clone size: NA
D gene: NA
J gene: TRBJ1-3
CDR3 DNA: TGTGGTCTCGCTGGAAACACCATATATTTT
CDR3 protein: CGLAGNTIYF

V gene: TRBV19
clone size: NA
D gene: TRBD1
J gene: TRBJ2-1
CDR3 DNA: TGTGCCAGTAGTATGACAGGGGGGTATGAGCAGTTCTTC
CDR3 protein: CASSMTGGYEQFF

V gene: TRBV4-2
clone size: NA
D gene: NA
J gene: TRBJ2-7
CDR3 DNA: TGTGCCAGCAGCTTGGCCGGGGACCTGGGCGAGCAGTACTTC
CDR3 protein: CASSLAGDLGEQYF

V gene: TRBV19
clone size: NA
D gene: TRBD2
J gene: TRBJ2-1
CDR3 DNA: TGTGCCAGTAGTATCGGGGCCTACCGGGGGGGCTACAATGAGCAGTTCTTC
CDR3 protein: CASSIGAYRGGYNEQFF

V gene: TRBV9
clone size: NA
D gene: NA
J gene: TRBJ2-1
CDR3 DNA: TGTGCCAGCAGCGTAGGTGCTGGGGGGAACAATGAGCAGTTCTTC
CDR3 protein: CASSVGAGGNNEQFF

V gene: TRBV29-1
clone size: NA
D gene: TRBD2
J gene: TRBJ2-7
CDR3 DNA: TGCAGCGTTTCCGGACTAGGCGCCCCCTACGAGCAGTACTTC
CDR3 protein: CSVSGLGAPYEQYF

V gene: TRBV19
clone size: NA
D gene: NA
J gene: TRBJ2-1
CDR3 DNA: TGTGCCAGTAGTGGAACAGGGTACAATGAGCAGTTCTTC
CDR3 protein: CASSGTGYNEQFF

V gene: TRBV19
clone size: NA
D gene: TRBD1
J gene: TRBJ1-1
CDR3 DNA: TGTGCCAGTGCCCGGGAGGGGGCCAGGACTGAAGCTTTCTTT
CDR3 protein: CASAREGARTEAFF